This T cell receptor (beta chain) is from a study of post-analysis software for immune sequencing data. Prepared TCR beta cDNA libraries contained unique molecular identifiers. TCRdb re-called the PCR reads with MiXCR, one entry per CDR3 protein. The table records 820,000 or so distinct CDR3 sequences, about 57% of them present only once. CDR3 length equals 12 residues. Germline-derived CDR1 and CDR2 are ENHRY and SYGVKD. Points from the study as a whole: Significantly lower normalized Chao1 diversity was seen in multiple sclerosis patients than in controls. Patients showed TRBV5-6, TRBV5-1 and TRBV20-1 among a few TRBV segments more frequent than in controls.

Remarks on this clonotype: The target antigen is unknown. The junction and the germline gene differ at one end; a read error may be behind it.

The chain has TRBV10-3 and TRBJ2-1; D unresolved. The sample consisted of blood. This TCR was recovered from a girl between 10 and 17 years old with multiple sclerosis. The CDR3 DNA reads TGTGCCATCAGTGATAATAACAAGGAGCAGTTCTTC. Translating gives CAISDNNKEQFF.